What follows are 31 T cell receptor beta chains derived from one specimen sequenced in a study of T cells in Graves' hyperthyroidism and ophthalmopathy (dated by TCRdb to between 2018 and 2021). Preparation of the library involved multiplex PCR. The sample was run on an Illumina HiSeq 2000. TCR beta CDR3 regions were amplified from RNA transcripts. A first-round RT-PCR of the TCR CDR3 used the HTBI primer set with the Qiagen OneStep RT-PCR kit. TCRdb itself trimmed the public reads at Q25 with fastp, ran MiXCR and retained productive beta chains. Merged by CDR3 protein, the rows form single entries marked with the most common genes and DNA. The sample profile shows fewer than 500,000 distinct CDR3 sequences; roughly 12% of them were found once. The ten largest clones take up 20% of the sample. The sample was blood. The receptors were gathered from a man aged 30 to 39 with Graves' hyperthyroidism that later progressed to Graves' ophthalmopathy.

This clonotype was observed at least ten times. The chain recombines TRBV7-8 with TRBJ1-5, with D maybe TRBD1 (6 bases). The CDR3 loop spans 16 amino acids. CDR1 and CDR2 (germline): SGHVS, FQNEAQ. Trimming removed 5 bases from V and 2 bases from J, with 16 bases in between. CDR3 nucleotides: TGTGCCAGCAGCCTAGGGCCTCCAGGGGGCAATCAGCCCCAGCATTTT. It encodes CASSLGPPGGNQPQHF.

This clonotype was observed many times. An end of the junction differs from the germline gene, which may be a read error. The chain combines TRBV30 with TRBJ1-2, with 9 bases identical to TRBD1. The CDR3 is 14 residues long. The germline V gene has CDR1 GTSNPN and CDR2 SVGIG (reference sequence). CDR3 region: CAWIPGQGNDGYTF. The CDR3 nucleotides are TGTGCCTGGATTCCGGGACAGGGTAACGATGGCTACACCTTC. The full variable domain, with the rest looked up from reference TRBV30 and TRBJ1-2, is SQTIHQWPATLVQPVGSPLSLECTVEGTSNPNLYWYRQAAGRGLQLLFYSVGIGQISSEVPQNLSASRPQDRQFILSSKKLLLSDSGFYLCAWIPGQGNDGYTFGSGTRLTVV.

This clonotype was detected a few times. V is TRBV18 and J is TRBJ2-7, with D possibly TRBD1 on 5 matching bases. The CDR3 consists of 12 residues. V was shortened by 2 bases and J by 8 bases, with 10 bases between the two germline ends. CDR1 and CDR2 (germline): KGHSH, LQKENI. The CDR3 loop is CASSPAGIKQYF. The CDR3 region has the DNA TGTGCCAGCTCACCAGCAGGGATCAAGCAGTACTTC.

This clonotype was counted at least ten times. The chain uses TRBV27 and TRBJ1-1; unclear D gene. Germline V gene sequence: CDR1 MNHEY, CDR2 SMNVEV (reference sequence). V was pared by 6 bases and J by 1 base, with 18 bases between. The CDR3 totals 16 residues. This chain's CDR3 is CASSSPQRGSNTEAFF. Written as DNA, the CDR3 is TGTGCCAGCAGCTCCCCCCAGAGAGGATCGAACACTGAAGCTTTCTTT.

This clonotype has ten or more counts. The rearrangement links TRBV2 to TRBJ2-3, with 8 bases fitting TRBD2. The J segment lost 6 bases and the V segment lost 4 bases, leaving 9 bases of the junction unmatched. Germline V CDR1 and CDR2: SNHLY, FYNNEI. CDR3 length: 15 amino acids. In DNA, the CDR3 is TGTGCCAGCAGTGCCGCCAGCGGGGGCCCGGATACGCAGTATTTT. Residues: CASSAASGGPDTQYF.

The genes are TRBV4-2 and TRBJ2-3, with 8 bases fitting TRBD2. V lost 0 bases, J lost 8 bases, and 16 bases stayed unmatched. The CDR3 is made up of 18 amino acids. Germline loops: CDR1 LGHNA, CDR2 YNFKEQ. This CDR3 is CASSQDRGGGFLGGTQYF. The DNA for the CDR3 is TGTGCCAGCAGCCAAGATCGGGGGGGGGGCTTTCTGGGCGGTACGCAGTATTTT.

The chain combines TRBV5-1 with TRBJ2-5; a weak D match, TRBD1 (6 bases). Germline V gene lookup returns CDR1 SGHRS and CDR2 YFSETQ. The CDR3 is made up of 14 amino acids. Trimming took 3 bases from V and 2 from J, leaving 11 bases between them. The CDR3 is CASSSRDIQETQYF. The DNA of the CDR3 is TGCGCCAGCAGCTCAAGGGACATACAAGAGACCCAGTACTTC.

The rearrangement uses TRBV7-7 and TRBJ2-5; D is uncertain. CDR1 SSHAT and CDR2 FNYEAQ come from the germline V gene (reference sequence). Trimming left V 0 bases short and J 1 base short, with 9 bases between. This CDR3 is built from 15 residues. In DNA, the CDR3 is TGTGCCAGCAGCTTAGCGTTCAGGCCCCAAGAGACCCAGTACTTC. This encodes CASSLAFRPQETQYF.

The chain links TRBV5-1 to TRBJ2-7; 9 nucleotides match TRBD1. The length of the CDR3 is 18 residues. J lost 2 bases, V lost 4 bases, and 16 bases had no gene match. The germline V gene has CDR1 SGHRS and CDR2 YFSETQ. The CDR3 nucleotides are TGCGCCAGCAGCAGCTCCTATGGGACAACAGGGGGCCCCTACGAGCAGTACTTC. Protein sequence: CASSSSYGTTGGPYEQYF. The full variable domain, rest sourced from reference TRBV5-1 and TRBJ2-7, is KAGVTQTPRYLIKTRGQQVTLSCSPISGHRSVSWYQQTPGQGLQFLFEYFSETQRNKGNFPGRFSGRQFSNSRSEMNVSTLELGDSALYLCASSSSYGTTGGPYEQYFGPGTRLTVT.

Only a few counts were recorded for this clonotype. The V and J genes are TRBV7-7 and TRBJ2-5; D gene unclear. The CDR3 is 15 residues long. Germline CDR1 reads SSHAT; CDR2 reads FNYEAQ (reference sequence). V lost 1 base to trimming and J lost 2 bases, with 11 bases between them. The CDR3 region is CASSLERSRQETQYF. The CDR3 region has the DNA TGTGCCAGCAGCTTAGAAAGGTCCAGACAAGAGACCCAGTACTTC.

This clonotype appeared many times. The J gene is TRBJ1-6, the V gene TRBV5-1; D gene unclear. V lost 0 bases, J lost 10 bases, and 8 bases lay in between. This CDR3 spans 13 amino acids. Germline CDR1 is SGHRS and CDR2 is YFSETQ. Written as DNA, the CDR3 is TGCGCCAGCAGCTTGGTGTTCCGATCACCCCTCCACTTT. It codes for CASSLVFRSPLHF.

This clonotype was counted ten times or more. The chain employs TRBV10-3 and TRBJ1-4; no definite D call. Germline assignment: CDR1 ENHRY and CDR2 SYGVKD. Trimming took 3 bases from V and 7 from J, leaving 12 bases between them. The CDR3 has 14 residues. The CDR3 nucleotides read TGTGCCATCAGTGAACAACAGAATCCTGAAAAACTGTTTTTT. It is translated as CAISEQQNPEKLFF.

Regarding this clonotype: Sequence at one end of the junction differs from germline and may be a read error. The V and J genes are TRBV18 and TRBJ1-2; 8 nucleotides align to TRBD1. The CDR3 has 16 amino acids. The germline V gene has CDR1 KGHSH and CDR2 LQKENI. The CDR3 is CASSAISGGDNDGYTF. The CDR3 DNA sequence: TGTGCCAGCTCAGCGATATCAGGGGGCGATAACGATGGCTACACCTTC.

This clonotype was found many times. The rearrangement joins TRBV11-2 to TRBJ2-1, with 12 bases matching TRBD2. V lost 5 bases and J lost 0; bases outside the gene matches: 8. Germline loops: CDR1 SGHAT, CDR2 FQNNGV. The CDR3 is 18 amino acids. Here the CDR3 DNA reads TGTGCCAGCAGCGTGACTAGCGGGGGCGTCAGCTCCTACAATGAGCAGTTCTTC. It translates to CASSVTSGGVSSYNEQFF.

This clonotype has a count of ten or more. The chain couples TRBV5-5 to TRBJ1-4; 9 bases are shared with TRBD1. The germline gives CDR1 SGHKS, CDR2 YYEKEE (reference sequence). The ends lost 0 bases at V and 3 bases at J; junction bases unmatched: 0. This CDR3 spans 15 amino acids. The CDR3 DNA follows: TGTGCCAGCAGCTTGGGACAGGGGGCTAATGAAAAACTGTTTTTT. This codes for CASSLGQGANEKLFF.

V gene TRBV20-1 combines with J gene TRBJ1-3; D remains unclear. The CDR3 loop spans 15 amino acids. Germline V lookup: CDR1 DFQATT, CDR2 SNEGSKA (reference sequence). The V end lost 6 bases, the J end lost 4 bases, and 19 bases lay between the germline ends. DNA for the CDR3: TGCAGTGCCGCCCCCCATGGTAGTGGGGGAAACACCATATATTTT. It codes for CSAAPHGSGGNTIYF.

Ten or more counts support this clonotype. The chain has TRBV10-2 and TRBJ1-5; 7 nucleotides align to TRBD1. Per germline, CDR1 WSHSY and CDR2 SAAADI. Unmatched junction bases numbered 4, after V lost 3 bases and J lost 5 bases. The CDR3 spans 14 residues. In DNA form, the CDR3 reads TGCGCCAGCAGTGACCAGGGGGGGCATCAGCCCCAGCATTTT. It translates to CASSDQGGHQPQHF.

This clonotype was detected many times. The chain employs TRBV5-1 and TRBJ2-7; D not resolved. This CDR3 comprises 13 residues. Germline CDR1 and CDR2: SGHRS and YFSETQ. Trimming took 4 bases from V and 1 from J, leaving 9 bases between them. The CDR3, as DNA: TGCGCCAGCAGCCCGACCTCATCCTACGAGCAGTACTTC. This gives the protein CASSPTSSYEQYF. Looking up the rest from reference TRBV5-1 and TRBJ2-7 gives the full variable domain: KAGVTQTPRYLIKTRGQQVTLSCSPISGHRSVSWYQQTPGQGLQFLFEYFSETQRNKGNFPGRFSGRQFSNSRSEMNVSTLELGDSALYLCASSPTSSYEQYFGPGTRLTVT.

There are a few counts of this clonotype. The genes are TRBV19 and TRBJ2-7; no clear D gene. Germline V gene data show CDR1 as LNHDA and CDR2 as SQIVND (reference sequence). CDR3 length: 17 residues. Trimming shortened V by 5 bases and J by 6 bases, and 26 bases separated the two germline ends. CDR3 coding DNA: TGTGCCAGTAGTCAATGTACCGCTCTGCAAAAAAGTAGCGAGCAGTACTTC. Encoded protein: CASSQCTALQKSSEQYF.

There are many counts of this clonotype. In nucleotides, the CDR3 is TGTGCCAGCAAGGCGGCGCAGGGGCCCGGAAACACCATATATTTT. As protein: CASKAAQGPGNTIYF. The gene calls are TRBV2 and TRBJ1-3; tentatively, D is TRBD1 (6 bases). Germline V gene sequence: CDR1 SNHLY, CDR2 FYNNEI. This CDR3 comprises 15 residues. The V gene lost 7 bases and the J gene lost 4 bases, with 17 bases spanning the gap. Full variable domain (rest looked up from reference TRBV2 and TRBJ1-3): EPEVTQTPSHQVTQMGQEVILRCVPISNHLYFYWYRQILGQKVEFLVSFYNNEISEKSEIFDDQFSVERPDGSNFTLKIRSTKLEDSAMYFCASKAAQGPGNTIYFGEGSWLTVV.

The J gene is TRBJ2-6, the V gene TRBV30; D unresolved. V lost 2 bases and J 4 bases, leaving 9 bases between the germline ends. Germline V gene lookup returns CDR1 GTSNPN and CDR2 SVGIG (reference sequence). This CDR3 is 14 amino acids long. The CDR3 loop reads CAWSRQRGANVLTF. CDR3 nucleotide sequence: TGTGCCTGGAGTCGGCAGAGGGGGGCCAACGTCCTGACTTTC.

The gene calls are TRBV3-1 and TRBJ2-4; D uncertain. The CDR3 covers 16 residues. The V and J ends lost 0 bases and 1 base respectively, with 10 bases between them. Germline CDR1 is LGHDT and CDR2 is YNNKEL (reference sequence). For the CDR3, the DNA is TGTGCCAGCAGCCAAGAAGTTGTCGACGCCAAAAACATTCAGTACTTC. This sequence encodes CASSQEVVDAKNIQYF.

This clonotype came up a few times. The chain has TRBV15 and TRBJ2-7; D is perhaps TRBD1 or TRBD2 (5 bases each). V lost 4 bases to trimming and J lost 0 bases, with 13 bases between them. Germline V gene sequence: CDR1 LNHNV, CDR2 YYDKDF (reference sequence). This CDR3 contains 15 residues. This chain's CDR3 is CATSTRDRNSYEQYF. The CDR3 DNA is TGTGCCACCAGCACAAGGGACCGGAACTCCTACGAGCAGTACTTC.

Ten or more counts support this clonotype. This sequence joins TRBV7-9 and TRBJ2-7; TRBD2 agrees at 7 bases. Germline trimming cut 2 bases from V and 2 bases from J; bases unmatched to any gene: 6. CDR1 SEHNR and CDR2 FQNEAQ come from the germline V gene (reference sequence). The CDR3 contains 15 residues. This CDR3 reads CASSLKAGVPYEQYF. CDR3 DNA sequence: TGTGCCAGCAGCTTAAAGGCGGGGGTCCCCTACGAGCAGTACTTC.

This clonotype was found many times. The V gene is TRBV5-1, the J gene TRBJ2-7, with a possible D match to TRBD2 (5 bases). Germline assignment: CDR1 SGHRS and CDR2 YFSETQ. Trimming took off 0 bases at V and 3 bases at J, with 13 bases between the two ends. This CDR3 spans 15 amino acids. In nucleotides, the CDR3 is TGCGCCAGCAGCTTGGGTGGTTCGGGGTTCTACGAGCAGTACTTC. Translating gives CASSLGGSGFYEQYF.

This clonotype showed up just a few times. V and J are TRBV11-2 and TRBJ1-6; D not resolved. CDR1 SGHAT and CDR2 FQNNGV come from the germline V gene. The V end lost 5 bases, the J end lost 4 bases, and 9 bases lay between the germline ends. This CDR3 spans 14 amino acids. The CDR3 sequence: CASSPGLYNSPLHF. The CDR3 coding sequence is TGTGCCAGCAGCCCCGGACTGTATAATTCACCCCTCCACTTT.

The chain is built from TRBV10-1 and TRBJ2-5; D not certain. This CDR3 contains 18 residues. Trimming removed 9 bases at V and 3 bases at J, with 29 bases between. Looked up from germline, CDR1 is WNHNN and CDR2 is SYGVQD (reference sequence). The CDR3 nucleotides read TGCGCCAGGCCCTACCCGCAAGTTTTTTGGGCACTCGAAGAGACCCAGTACTTC. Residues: CARPYPQVFWALEETQYF.

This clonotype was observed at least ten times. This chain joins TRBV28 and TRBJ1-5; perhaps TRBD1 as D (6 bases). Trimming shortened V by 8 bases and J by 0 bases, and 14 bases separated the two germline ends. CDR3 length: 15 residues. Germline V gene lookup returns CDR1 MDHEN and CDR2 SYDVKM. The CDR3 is CASVGGSLSNQPQHF. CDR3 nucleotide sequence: TGTGCCAGCGTAGGGGGGTCCCTTAGCAATCAGCCCCAGCATTTT.

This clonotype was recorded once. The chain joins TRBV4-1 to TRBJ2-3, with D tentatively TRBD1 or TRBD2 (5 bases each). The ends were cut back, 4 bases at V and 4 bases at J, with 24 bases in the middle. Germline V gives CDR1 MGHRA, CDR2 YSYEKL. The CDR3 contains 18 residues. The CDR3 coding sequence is TGCGCCAGCAGCCCTTTCCCGAGGGATCAGGGCGGCGCAGATACGCAGTATTTT. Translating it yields CASSPFPRDQGGADTQYF.

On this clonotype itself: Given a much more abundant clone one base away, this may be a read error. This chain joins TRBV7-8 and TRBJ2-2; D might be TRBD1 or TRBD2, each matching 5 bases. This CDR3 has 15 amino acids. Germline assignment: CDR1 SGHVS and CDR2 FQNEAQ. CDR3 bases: TGTGCCACCAGCTTAGGGACCGCGAACACCGGGGAGCTGTTTTTT. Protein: CATSLGTANTGELFF.

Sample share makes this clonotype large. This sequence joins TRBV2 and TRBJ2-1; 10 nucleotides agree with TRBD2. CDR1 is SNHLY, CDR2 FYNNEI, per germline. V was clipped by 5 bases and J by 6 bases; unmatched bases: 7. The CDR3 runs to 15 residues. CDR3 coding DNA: TGTGCCAGCAGTAGACTAGCGGGCCTCTTCAATGAGCAGTTCTTC. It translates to CASSRLAGLFNEQFF.